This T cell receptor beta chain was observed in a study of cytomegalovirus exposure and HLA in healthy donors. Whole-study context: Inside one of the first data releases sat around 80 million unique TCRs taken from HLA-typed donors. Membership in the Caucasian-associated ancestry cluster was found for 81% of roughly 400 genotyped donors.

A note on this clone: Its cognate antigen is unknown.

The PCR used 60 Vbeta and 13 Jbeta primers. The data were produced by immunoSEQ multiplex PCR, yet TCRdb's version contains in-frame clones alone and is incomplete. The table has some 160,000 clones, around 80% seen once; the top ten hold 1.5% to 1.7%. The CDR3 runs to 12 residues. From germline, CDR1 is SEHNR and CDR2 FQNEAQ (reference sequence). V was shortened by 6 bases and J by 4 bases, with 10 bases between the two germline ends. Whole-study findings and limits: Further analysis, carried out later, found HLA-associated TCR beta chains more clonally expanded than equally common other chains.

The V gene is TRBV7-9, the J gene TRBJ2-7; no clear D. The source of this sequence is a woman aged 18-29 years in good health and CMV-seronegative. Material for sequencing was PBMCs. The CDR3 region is CASSLVSYEQYF. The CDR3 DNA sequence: TGTGCCAGCAGTCTGGTCAGTTACGAGCAGTACTTC.